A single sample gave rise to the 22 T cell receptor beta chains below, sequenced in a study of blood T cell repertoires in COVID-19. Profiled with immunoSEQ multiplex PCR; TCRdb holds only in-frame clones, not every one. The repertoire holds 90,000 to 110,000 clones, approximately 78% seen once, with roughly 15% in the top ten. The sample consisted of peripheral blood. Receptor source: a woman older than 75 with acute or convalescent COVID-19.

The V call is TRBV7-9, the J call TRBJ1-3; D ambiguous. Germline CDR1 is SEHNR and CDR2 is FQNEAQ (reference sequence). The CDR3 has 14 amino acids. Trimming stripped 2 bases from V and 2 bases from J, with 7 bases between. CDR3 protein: CASSLIITGNTIYF. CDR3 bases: TGTGCCAGCAGCTTAATTATAACTGGAAACACCATATATTTT.

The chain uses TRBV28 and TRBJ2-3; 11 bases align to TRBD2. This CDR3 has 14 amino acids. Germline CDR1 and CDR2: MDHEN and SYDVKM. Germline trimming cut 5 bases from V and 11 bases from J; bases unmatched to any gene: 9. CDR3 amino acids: CASSLSGLAAQQYF. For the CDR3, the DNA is TGTGCCAGCAGTCTCTCGGGACTAGCGGCCCAGCAGTATTTT.

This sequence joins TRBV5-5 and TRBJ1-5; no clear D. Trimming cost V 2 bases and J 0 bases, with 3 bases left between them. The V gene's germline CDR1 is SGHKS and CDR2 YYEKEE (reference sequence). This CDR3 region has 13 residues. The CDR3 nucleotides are TGTGCCAGCAGCTTCATTAGCAATCAGCCCCAGCATTTT. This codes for CASSFISNQPQHF.

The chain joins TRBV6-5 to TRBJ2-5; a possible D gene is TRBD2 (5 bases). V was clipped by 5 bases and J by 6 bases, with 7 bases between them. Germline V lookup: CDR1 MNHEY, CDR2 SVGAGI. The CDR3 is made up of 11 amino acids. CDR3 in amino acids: CASSPGKTQYF. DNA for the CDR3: TGTGCCAGCAGTCCGGGAAAGACCCAGTACTTC.

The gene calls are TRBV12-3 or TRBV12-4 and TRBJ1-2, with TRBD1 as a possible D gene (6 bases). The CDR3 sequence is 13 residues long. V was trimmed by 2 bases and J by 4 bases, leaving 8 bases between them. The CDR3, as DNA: TGTGCCAGCAGTTTACAGGGGAGCTATGGCTACACCTTC. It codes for CASSLQGSYGYTF.

The CDR3 protein is CASSQPGQPYTEAFF. CDR3 DNA sequence: TGTGCCAGCAGCCAACCGGGACAGCCCTACACTGAAGCTTTCTTT. The chain carries TRBV4-2 and TRBJ1-1; 7 bases map to TRBD1. From germline, CDR1 is LGHNA and CDR2 YNFKEQ. V lost 2 bases and J lost 3; bases outside the gene matches: 6. The CDR3 consists of 15 residues.

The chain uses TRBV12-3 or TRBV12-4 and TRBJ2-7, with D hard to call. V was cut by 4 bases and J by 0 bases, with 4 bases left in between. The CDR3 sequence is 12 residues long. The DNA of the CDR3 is TGTGCCAGCAGTTCGGGCTCCTACGAGCAGTACGTC. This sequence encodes CASSSGSYEQYV.

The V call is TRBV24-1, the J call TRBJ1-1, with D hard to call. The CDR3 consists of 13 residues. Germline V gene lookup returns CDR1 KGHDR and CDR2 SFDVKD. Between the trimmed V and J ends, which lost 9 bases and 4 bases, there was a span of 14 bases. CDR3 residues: CATQQSLGTEAFF. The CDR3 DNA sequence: TGTGCCACCCAACAGAGTCTCGGCACTGAAGCTTTCTTT.

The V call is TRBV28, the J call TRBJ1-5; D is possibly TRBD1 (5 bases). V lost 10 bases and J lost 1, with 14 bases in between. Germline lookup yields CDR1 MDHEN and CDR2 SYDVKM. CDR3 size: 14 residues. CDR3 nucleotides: TGTGCCACCGGGGGAGGGACGAGCAATCAGCCCCAGCATTTT. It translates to CATGGGTSNQPQHF.

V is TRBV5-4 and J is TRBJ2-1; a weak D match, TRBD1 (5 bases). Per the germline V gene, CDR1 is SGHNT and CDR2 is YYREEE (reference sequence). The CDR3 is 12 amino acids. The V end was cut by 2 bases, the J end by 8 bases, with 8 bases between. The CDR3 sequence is CASSFLGDEQFF. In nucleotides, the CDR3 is TGTGCCAGCAGCTTTCTAGGGGATGAGCAGTTCTTC. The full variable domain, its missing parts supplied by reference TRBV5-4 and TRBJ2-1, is ETGVTQSPTHLIKTRGQQVTLRCSSQSGHNTVSWYQQALGQGPQFIFQYYREEENGRGNFPPRFSGLQFPNYSSELNVNALELDDSALYLCASSFLGDEQFFGPGTRLTVL.

The CDR3 protein is CASSSGMAGQGAHEQFF. The CDR3, as DNA: TGCGCCAGCAGCTCCGGGATGGCGGGACAGGGGGCCCATGAGCAGTTCTTC. This chain uses TRBV4-3 with TRBJ2-1, with 12 bases identical to TRBD1. The CDR3 consists of 17 residues. The V and J ends lost 5 bases and 8 bases, in that order; junction bases with no gene match: 13. Germline V gene lookup returns CDR1 LGHNA and CDR2 YSLEER.

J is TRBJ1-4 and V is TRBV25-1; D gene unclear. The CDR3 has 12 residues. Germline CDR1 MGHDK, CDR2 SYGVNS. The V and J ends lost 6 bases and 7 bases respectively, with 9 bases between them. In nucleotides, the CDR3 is TGTGCCAGCAGGAAAGGAGGTGAAAAACTGTTTTTT. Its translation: CASRKGGEKLFF.

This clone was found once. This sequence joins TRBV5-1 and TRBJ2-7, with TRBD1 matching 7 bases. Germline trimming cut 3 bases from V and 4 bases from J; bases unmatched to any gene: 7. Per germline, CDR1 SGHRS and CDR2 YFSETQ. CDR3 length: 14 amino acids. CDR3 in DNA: TGCGCCAGCAGCTCGACAGGGATGGTTTACGAGCAGTACTTC. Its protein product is CASSSTGMVYEQYF.

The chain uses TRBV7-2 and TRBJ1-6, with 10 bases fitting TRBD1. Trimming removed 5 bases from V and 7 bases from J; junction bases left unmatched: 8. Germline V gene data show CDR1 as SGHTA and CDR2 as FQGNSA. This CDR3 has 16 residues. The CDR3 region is CASSGRMGQGNSPLHF. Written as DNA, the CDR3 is TGTGCCAGCAGCGGAAGGATGGGACAGGGGAATTCACCCCTCCACTTT. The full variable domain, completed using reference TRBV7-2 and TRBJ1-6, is GAGVSQSPSNKVTEKGKDVELRCDPISGHTALYWYRQSLGQGLEFLIYFQGNSAPDKSGLPSDRFSAERTGGSVSTLTIQRTQQEDSAVYLCASSGRMGQGNSPLHFGNGTRLTVT.

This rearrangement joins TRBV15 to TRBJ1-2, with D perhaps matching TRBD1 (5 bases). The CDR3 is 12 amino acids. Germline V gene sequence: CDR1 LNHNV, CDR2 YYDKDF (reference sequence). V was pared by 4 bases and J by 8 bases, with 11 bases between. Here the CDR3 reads CATSTGVGGYTF. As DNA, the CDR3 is TGTGCCACCAGCACGGGGGTGGGAGGCTACACCTTC. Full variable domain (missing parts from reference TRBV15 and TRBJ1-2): DAMVIQNPRYQVTQFGKPVTLSCSQTLNHNVMYWYQQKSSQAPKLLFHYYDKDFNNEADTPDNFQSRRPNTSFCFLDIRSPGLGDTAMYLCATSTGVGGYTFGSGTRLTVV.

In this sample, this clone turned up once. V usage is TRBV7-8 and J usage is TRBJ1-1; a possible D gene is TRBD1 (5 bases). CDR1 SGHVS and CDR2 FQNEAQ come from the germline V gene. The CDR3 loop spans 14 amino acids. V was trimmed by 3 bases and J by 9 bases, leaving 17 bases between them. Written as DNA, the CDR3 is TGTGCCAGCAGCTTCCCGGGGGATTTTGGGAAAGCTTTCTTT. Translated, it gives CASSFPGDFGKAFF.

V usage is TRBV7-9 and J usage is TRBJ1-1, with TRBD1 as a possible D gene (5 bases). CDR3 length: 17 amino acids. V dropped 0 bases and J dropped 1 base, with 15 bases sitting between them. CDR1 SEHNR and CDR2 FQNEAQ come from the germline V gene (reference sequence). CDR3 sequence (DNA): TGTGCCAGCAGCTTAGCCCCAAGATCTGACAGGAACACTGAAGCTTTCTTT. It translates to CASSLAPRSDRNTEAFF.

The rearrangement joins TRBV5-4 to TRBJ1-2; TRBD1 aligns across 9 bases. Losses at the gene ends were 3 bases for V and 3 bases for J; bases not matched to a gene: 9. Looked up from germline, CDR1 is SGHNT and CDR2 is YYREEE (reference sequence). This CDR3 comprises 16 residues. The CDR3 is CASSYYGGTGYYGYTF. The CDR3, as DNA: TGTGCCAGCAGCTACTACGGGGGGACAGGGTACTATGGCTACACCTTC.

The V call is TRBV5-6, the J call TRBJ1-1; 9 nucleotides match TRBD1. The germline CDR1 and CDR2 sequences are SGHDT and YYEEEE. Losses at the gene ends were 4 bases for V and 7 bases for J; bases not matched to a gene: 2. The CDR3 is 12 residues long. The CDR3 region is CASSDRGVEAFF. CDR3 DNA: TGTGCCAGCAGCGACAGGGGGGTTGAAGCTTTCTTT.

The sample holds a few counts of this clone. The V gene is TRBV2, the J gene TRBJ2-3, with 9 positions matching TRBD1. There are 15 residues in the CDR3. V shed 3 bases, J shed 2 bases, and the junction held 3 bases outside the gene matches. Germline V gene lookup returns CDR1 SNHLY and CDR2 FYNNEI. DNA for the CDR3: TGTGCCAGCAGTGAGGACAGGGGAAACACAGATACGCAGTATTTT. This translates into CASSEDRGNTDTQYF. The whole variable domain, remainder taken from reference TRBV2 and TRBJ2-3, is EPEVTQTPSHQVTQMGQEVILRCVPISNHLYFYWYRQILGQKVEFLVSFYNNEISEKSEIFDDQFSVERPDGSNFTLKIRSTKLEDSAMYFCASSEDRGNTDTQYFGPGTRLTVL.

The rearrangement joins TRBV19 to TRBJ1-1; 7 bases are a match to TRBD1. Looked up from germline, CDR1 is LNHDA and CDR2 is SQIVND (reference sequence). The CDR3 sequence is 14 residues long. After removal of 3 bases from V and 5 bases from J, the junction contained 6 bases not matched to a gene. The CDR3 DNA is TGTGCCAGTAGTATCCCAGGGGGGAGAACTGAAGCTTTCTTT. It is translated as CASSIPGGRTEAFF.

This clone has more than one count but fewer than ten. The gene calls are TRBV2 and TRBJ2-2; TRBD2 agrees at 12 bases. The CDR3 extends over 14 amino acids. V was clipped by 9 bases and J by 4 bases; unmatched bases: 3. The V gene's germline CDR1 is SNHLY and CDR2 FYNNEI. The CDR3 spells CASQTSGGTGELFF. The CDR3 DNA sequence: TGTGCCAGTCAGACTAGCGGGGGCACCGGGGAGCTGTTTTTT.